These 17 T cell receptor beta chains were all obtained from the same sample, sequenced in a study of beta chain features in type 1 diabetes. Of the isolated RNA, all was reverse transcribed, and so the sequenced material was expressed TCRB transcripts. Assay used: immunoSEQ multiplex PCR; TCRdb lists only in-frame clones, some missing. The table shows 120,000 to 150,000 clones, with roughly 50% occurring only once. Sample: Tregs from blood. The receptors originated from a man between 18 and 29 years old in good health.

This clone has just a few counts. In the same sample, other DNA sequences code for this CDR3. This chain joins TRBV18 and TRBJ2-7; a possible D gene is TRBD1 (5 bases). The CDR3 consists of 14 residues. V was pared by 3 bases and J by 2 bases, with 11 bases between. CDR1 and CDR2 from the germline V gene are KGHSH and LQKENI. The CDR3 DNA reads TGTGCCAGCTCACCTGGTCAGGGAACCTACGAGCAGTACTTC. This encodes CASSPGQGTYEQYF. Together with reference TRBV18 and TRBJ2-7, the CDR3 gives the full variable domain: NAGVMQNPRHLVRRRGQEARLRCSPMKGHSHVYWYRQLPEEGLKFMVYLQKENIIDESGMPKERFSAEFPKEGPSILRIQQVVRGDSAAYFCASSPGQGTYEQYFGPGTRLTVT.

J is TRBJ2-7 and V is TRBV6-5; 11 bases map to TRBD1. Looked up from germline, CDR1 is MNHEY and CDR2 is SVGAGI. The CDR3 totals 12 residues. Trimming took 6 bases from V and 5 from J; bases not matched to a gene: 0. CDR3 bases: TGTGCCAGCAGGGACAGGGGGCACGAGCAGTACTTC. Translation gives CASRDRGHEQYF.

The chain recombines TRBV7-2 with TRBJ2-5; D is uncertain. Matching the DNA end better, TRBJ2-7 makes the J call doubtful. The CDR3 contains 14 residues. The germline V gene encodes CDR1 SGHTA and CDR2 FQGNSA. The DNA of the CDR3 is TGTGCCAGCAGCTTCCCATCCCGTTCCTACGAGCAGTACTTC. Amino acid sequence: CASSFPSRSYEQYF.

The chain carries TRBV6-5 and TRBJ1-4, with 8 bases aligning to TRBD1. The CDR3 runs 15 residues. Germline V CDR1 and CDR2: MNHEY, SVGAGI. The J segment lost 4 bases and the V segment lost 5 bases, leaving 6 bases of the junction unmatched. DNA for the CDR3: TGTGCCAGCAGTCGACAGGGGCTTGGTAATGAAAAACTGTTTTTT. Translated, it gives CASSRQGLGNEKLFF.

CDR3 sequence (DNA): TGTGCCTGGAGTGTTGGCAGGGCGGATCAGCCCCAGCATTTT. This encodes CAWSVGRADQPQHF. V usage is TRBV30 and J usage is TRBJ1-5; the D gene is possibly TRBD1 (5 bases). The germline CDR1 and CDR2 sequences are GTSNPN and SVGIG (reference sequence). This CDR3 spans 14 amino acids. Trimming took 0 bases from V and 5 from J, leaving 11 bases between them.

This rearrangement joins TRBV5-1 to TRBJ1-2; 7 bases map to TRBD1. The trim removed 0 bases at V and 4 bases at J, leaving 6 bases unmatched. The V gene's germline CDR1 is SGHRS and CDR2 YFSETQ. CDR3 size: 15 residues. CDR3 nucleotide sequence: TGCGCCAGCAGCTTGGCAGGGGGATCTATCTATGGCTACACCTTC. Translating it yields CASSLAGGSIYGYTF.

The rearrangement joins TRBV7-2 to TRBJ1-2; D unclear. Germline values: CDR1 SGHTA, CDR2 FQGNSA. V shed 5 bases and J shed 8 bases, with 30 bases lying between them. The CDR3 is 18 residues long. CDR3 protein: CASSRLGNPPPLEGGYTF. In DNA, the CDR3 is TGTGCCAGCAGCCGCCTAGGAAACCCACCCCCACTGGAAGGAGGCTACACCTTC.

This clone was seen more than once but under ten times. The gene calls are TRBV7-9 and TRBJ2-2, with D possibly being TRBD2 (6 bases). The V gene lost 5 bases and the J gene lost 6 bases, with 13 bases spanning the gap. Germline CDR1 is SEHNR and CDR2 is FQNEAQ (reference sequence). The CDR3 is 14 amino acids. The CDR3 coding sequence is TGTGCCAGCAGCCTGGGACTCATTCCCGGGGAGCTGTTTTTT. Its protein is CASSLGLIPGELFF.

J is TRBJ2-3 and V is TRBV19, with 11 positions matching TRBD2. The CDR3 runs to 14 residues. The J segment lost 6 bases and the V segment lost 9 bases, leaving 8 bases of the junction unmatched. The germline V gene encodes CDR1 LNHDA and CDR2 SQIVND (reference sequence). The CDR3 spells CASIAGGPQDTQYF. The CDR3 DNA reads as TGTGCCAGCATAGCGGGAGGGCCACAGGATACGCAGTATTTT. The full variable domain, with the rest looked up from reference TRBV19 and TRBJ2-3, is DGGITQSPKYLFRKEGQNVTLSCEQNLNHDAMYWYRQDPGQGLRLIYYSQIVNDFQKGDIAEGYSVSREKKESFPLTVTSAQKNPTAFYLCASIAGGPQDTQYFGPGTRLTVL.

This chain links TRBV30 with TRBJ1-2, with 7 bases matching TRBD1. The CDR3 runs 15 residues. CDR1 and CDR2 (germline): GTSNPN, SVGIG (reference sequence). The V gene end was trimmed by 2 bases and the J gene end by 4 bases; junction bases not matched to a gene: 10. The CDR3 sequence is CAWSPTGQTLYGYTF. The CDR3 nucleotides read TGTGCCTGGAGTCCTACGGGACAGACCCTCTATGGCTACACCTTC.

The chain couples TRBV5-1 to TRBJ1-5; 7 positions agree with TRBD1. The CDR3 is made up of 14 amino acids. The ends lost 4 bases at V and 3 bases at J; junction bases unmatched: 4. Looked up from germline, CDR1 is SGHRS and CDR2 is YFSETQ. As DNA, the CDR3 is TGCGCCAGCAGCCCAGGGACAGTCAATCAGCCCCAGCATTTT. Translated, it gives CASSPGTVNQPQHF.

A few counts support this clone. The chain is built from TRBV14 and TRBJ1-6; D unresolved. CDR1 and CDR2 (germline): SGHDN, FVKESK. Trimming took off 1 base at V and 7 bases at J, with 5 bases between the two ends. This CDR3 has 13 residues. In DNA, the CDR3 is TGTGCCAGCAGCCAAGTACGGAATTCACCCCTCCACTTT. As protein: CASSQVRNSPLHF.

The rearrangement uses TRBV30 and TRBJ1-1; 9 bases are a match to TRBD1. The CDR3 is made up of 17 amino acids. The germline V gene has CDR1 GTSNPN and CDR2 SVGIG (reference sequence). The junction had 13 bases not matched to a gene; V was cut back by 3 bases and J by 2 bases. In DNA, the CDR3 is TGTGCCTGGAGCGTTGGACATGGGACAGGGCCAAACACTGAAGCTTTCTTT. It encodes CAWSVGHGTGPNTEAFF.

This clone has more than one count but fewer than ten. V gene TRBV7-3 combines with J gene TRBJ2-5, with 14 positions matching TRBD2. CDR3 size: 16 residues. Looked up from germline, CDR1 is SGHTA and CDR2 is FQGTGA. After removal of 5 bases from V and 2 bases from J, the junction contained 4 bases not matched to a gene. The CDR3 loop is CASSPGTSGGQETQYF. The CDR3 DNA sequence: TGTGCCAGCAGCCCCGGGACTAGCGGGGGACAAGAGACCCAGTACTTC.

The chain has TRBV5-1 and TRBJ2-3; D is perhaps TRBD1 (6 bases). V dropped 2 bases and J dropped 1 base, with 20 bases sitting between them. Germline assignment: CDR1 SGHRS and CDR2 YFSETQ. CDR3 length: 18 amino acids. The CDR3 reads CASSFNPGHPLRTDTQYF. The CDR3 bases are TGCGCCAGCAGCTTTAATCCGGGACACCCGCTTCGCACAGATACGCAGTATTTT.

This clone was seen only a few times. This chain connects TRBV18 to TRBJ2-3; the match to TRBD1 covers 8 bases. CDR1 is KGHSH, CDR2 LQKENI, per germline. Unmatched junction bases numbered 6, after V lost 0 bases and J lost 4 bases. The CDR3 totals 16 residues. In DNA, the CDR3 is TGTGCCAGCTCACCACCGAGTCAGGGGGCTTCAGATACGCAGTATTTT. Protein sequence: CASSPPSQGASDTQYF.

This clone has more than one count but fewer than ten. The chain recombines TRBV7-8 with TRBJ1-4; 7 nucleotides agree with TRBD1. J lost 3 bases, V lost 5 bases, and 9 bases had no gene match. The length of the CDR3 is 16 residues. CDR1 SGHVS and CDR2 FQNEAQ come from the germline V gene. The CDR3 bases are TGTGCCAGCAGCCTCGGAATCGGGACAGCTAATGAAAAACTGTTTTTT. It specifies CASSLGIGTANEKLFF.